Given below is one T cell receptor (beta chain) in context. What it binds is not known. The sample belongs to a study of CD8+CD57+ T cells in acquired aplastic anemia. Notes on the study in general: Roughly 31 CD8+ CDR3 sequences occurred in both the patients and the controls.

Sequenced patients had shown CD8+CD57+ cell expansion by flow cytometry. The template for TCR beta VDJ and CDR3 sequence profiling was genomic DNA. One entry per CDR3 protein, called by TCRdb with MiXCR from the reads. The data contain under 200,000 distinct CDR3 sequences, around half of them singletons. This receptor was identified in a human donor with aplastic anemia. Specimen: sorted CD4+, CD8+, or CD8+CD57+ T cells (not recorded which) from PBMCs.

The CDR3: CASSLFQPPGNTIYF. CDR3 bases: TGTGCCAGCAGTTTATTCCAACCTCCTGGAAACACCATATATTTT. V gene TRBV6-5 combines with J gene TRBJ1-3; no clear D. Trimming took 4 bases from V and 2 from J, leaving 12 bases between them. Germline loops: CDR1 MNHEY, CDR2 SVGAGI. The CDR3 has 15 residues.